The T cell receptor beta chain under discussion was sequenced for a study of Ad26.COV2.S vaccination and SARS-CoV-2 variants. Study at large: Within the COV1001 Ad26.COV2.S trial arm, the donor was enrolled.

Germline CDR1 reads LGHNA; CDR2 reads YNFKEQ. The CDR3 runs to 16 residues. The V end lost 3 bases, the J end lost 6 bases, and 18 bases lay between the germline ends. A word on this clone: Its antigen is currently unknown.

Treatment here: 15 to 20 received Ad26.COV2.S at low or high dose, single or two shots; 5 received placebo; per-sample allocation not given. Samples were taken on day 63 after the first vaccine or placebo injection. An Ad26 vector expressing Wuhan-strain SARS-CoV-2 spike constituted the vaccine. Data came from immunoSEQ multiplex PCR; TCRdb stores just in-frame clones and leaves some out. The sample shows about 450,000 clones, roughly nine tenths of them seen only once. General observations from the study: Reported post-vaccination CD8+ and CD4+ T cell responses to spike showed substantial breadth. Total T cell responses may have been underestimated by the TCR breadth and depth analyses.

The sequence was collected from a person between 18 and 65 years old who received the Ad26.COV2.S COVID-19 vaccine or a placebo. This sequence joins TRBV4-2 and TRBJ2-1; the D gene is possibly TRBD2 (6 bases). Here the sequenced sample was peripheral blood, taken in a trial of Ad26.COV2.S vaccine versus placebo. The CDR3 coding sequence is TGTGCCAGCAGCCAGACCCCCCCTTCCGGGGGCAATGAGCAGTTCTTC. Amino acids: CASSQTPPSGGNEQFF.